The rows below give T cell receptor beta chains drawn from one sample of a study of T cell responses to AZD1222 COVID-19 vaccine. Using immunoSEQ multiplex PCR, the repertoire was profiled, and TCRdb retains in-frame clones only, with some absent. This sample yields some 150,000 clones, of which over 75% are seen a single time; under 9.5% belongs to the top ten. The sample consisted of peripheral blood, taken on day 0 of AZD1222 vaccination. All receptors derive from an adult in good health. The CDR3 runs from the conserved cysteine through the conserved F or W. The D gene is left open where the match is weak. Clone size, where shown, is once, few, many, or a class for clones that have expanded.

V gene: TRBV6-1
D gene: -
clone size: -
J gene: TRBJ1-4
CDR3 DNA: TGTGCCAGCAGTGCAGGGACGGCCGATAATGAAAAACTGTTTTTT
CDR3 protein: CASSAGTADNEKLFF

V gene: TRBV29-1
D gene: -
clone size: -
J gene: TRBJ1-2
CDR3 DNA: TGCAGCGTTGAAGGGGTTAGGGGGGCTAACTATGGCTACACCTTC
CDR3 protein: CSVEGVRGANYGYTF

V gene: TRBV10-3
D gene: -
clone size: -
J gene: TRBJ1-1
CDR3 DNA: TGTGCCATCAGTGAGTCAAGGGGTATGAACACTGAAGCTTTCTTT
CDR3 protein: CAISESRGMNTEAFF

V gene: TRBV4-2
D gene: -
clone size: -
J gene: TRBJ2-1
CDR3 DNA: TGTGCCAGCAGCCAAGAGTTAGCGGAGTACAATGAGCAGTTCTTC
CDR3 protein: CASSQELAEYNEQFF

V gene: TRBV10-3
D gene: TRBD1
clone size: -
J gene: TRBJ2-1
CDR3 DNA: TGTGCCATCAGTCAGGACAGGGGGATTTACAATGAGCAGTTCTTC
CDR3 protein: CAISQDRGIYNEQFF

V gene: TRBV6-6
D gene: TRBD2
clone size: -
J gene: TRBJ2-1
CDR3 DNA: TGTGCCAGCAGTTACGGGCGGGGGGGATACAATGAGCAGTTCTTC
CDR3 protein: CASSYGRGGYNEQFF

V gene: TRBV9
D gene: -
clone size: -
J gene: TRBJ1-3
CDR3 DNA: TGTGCCAGCAGCGTAGGCCCGATCTCTGGAAACACCATATATTTT
CDR3 protein: CASSVGPISGNTIYF

V gene: TRBV3-1/TRBV3-2
D gene: -
clone size: -
J gene: TRBJ2-2
CDR3 DNA: TGTGCCAGCAGCCCCAGGGTTACCGGGGAGCTGTTTTTT
CDR3 protein: CASSPRVTGELFF

V gene: TRBV7-6
D gene: TRBD2
clone size: -
J gene: TRBJ2-5
CDR3 DNA: TGTGCCAGCAGCGCGGGACTAGCGGGAGCTCAAGAGACCCAGTACTTC
CDR3 protein: CASSAGLAGAQETQYF

V gene: TRBV5-4
D gene: TRBD2
clone size: -
J gene: TRBJ2-7
CDR3 DNA: TGTGCCAGCAGCCCAGCGGGGGGGCCGTACTTCTACGAGCAGTACTTC
CDR3 protein: CASSPAGGPYFYEQYF

V gene: TRBV28
D gene: -
clone size: -
J gene: TRBJ2-7
CDR3 DNA: TGTGCCAGCAGTATGACCATAAGCTCCTACGAGCAGTACTTC
CDR3 protein: CASSMTISSYEQYF

V gene: TRBV11-3
D gene: -
clone size: -
J gene: TRBJ2-7
CDR3 DNA: TGTGCCAGCAGCTTAGAATCGGGGAAGTCCTACGAGCAGTACTTC
CDR3 protein: CASSLESGKSYEQYF

V gene: TRBV19
D gene: TRBD1
clone size: once
J gene: TRBJ1-5
CDR3 DNA: TGTGCCAGTATCGGCAGGGGGAATAGCAATCAGCCCCAGCATTTT
CDR3 protein: CASIGRGNSNQPQHF

V gene: TRBV3-1/TRBV3-2
D gene: -
clone size: -
J gene: TRBJ2-1
CDR3 DNA: TGTGCCAGCAGCCAAGATTGGTTGTCGGGCGAGTTCTTC
CDR3 protein: CASSQDWLSGEFF

V gene: TRBV9
D gene: -
clone size: -
J gene: TRBJ1-1
CDR3 DNA: TGTGCCAGCAGCGTTCACCCAAACACTGAAGCTTTCTTT
CDR3 protein: CASSVHPNTEAFF

V gene: TRBV4-1
D gene: -
clone size: -
J gene: TRBJ1-3
CDR3 DNA: TGCGCCAGCACCCCCATCGGATCTGGAAACACCATATATTTT
CDR3 protein: CASTPIGSGNTIYF

V gene: TRBV7-9
D gene: -
clone size: -
J gene: TRBJ2-1
CDR3 DNA: TGTGCCAGCAGCTTCCGGGACAATGAGCAGTTCTTC
CDR3 protein: CASSFRDNEQFF

V gene: TRBV11-2
D gene: -
clone size: -
J gene: TRBJ1-2
CDR3 DNA: TGTGCCAGCAGCTCGAACCGGGACACCGAATTAATAAACTTC
CDR3 protein: CASSSNRDTELINF

V gene: TRBV5-1
D gene: -
clone size: -
J gene: TRBJ2-2
CDR3 DNA: TGCGCCAGCAGCTTGGGGACGGGGAACACCGGGGAGCTGTTTTTT
CDR3 protein: CASSLGTGNTGELFF

V gene: TRBV5-6
D gene: -
clone size: -
J gene: TRBJ1-6
CDR3 DNA: TGTGCCAGCAGCCTAGGGCCTCTTAATTCACCCCTCCACTTT
CDR3 protein: CASSLGPLNSPLHF

V gene: TRBV6-2/TRBV6-3
D gene: -
clone size: -
J gene: TRBJ1-1
CDR3 DNA: TGTGCCAGCAGTTACGGAGGACAGCGAGAAGCTTTCTTT
CDR3 protein: CASSYGGQREAFF

V gene: TRBV6-5
D gene: TRBD1
clone size: -
J gene: TRBJ1-1
CDR3 DNA: TGTGCCAGCAGTTACCTGGTGGGACAGGACACTGAAGCTTTCTTT
CDR3 protein: CASSYLVGQDTEAFF

V gene: TRBV27
D gene: -
clone size: -
J gene: TRBJ2-3
CDR3 DNA: TGTGCCAGCAGTTTAATAGCGACACCTGTCCTCACAGATACGCAGTATTTT
CDR3 protein: CASSLIATPVLTDTQYF

V gene: TRBV5-5
D gene: -
clone size: -
J gene: TRBJ2-2
CDR3 DNA: TGTGCCAGCAGCCTACATTCACAGGGTATCACCGGGGAGCTGTTTTTT
CDR3 protein: CASSLHSQGITGELFF

V gene: TRBV6-5
D gene: -
clone size: -
J gene: TRBJ1-2
CDR3 DNA: TGTGCCAGCAGTACAGGGAATTACTATGGCTACACCTTC
CDR3 protein: CASSTGNYYGYTF

V gene: TRBV5-1
D gene: TRBD1
clone size: -
J gene: TRBJ2-7
CDR3 DNA: TGCGCCAGCAGCTTGGAGGCAGGGGGCGAGCAGTACTTC
CDR3 protein: CASSLEAGGEQYF

V gene: TRBV27
D gene: -
clone size: -
J gene: TRBJ1-2
CDR3 DNA: TGTGCCAGCAGGCCCGCGGCATCTTATGGCTACACCTTC
CDR3 protein: CASRPAASYGYTF

V gene: TRBV4-1
D gene: -
clone size: -
J gene: TRBJ1-4
CDR3 DNA: TGCGCCAGCAGCCCTCAGTGGGGGGGGAATGAAAAACTGTTTTTT
CDR3 protein: CASSPQWGGNEKLFF

V gene: TRBV19
D gene: -
clone size: -
J gene: TRBJ2-2
CDR3 DNA: TGTGCCGGACGGGACCCCCACAACACCGGGGAGCTGTTTTTT
CDR3 protein: CAGRDPHNTGELFF

V gene: TRBV28
D gene: -
clone size: -
J gene: TRBJ1-2
CDR3 DNA: TGTGCCAGCAGTTTACTCTCCGAGGGGTCGTTGGATGGCTACACCTTC
CDR3 protein: CASSLLSEGSLDGYTF

V gene: TRBV3-1/TRBV3-2
D gene: TRBD1
clone size: -
J gene: TRBJ2-2
CDR3 DNA: TGTGCCAGCAGCCAAGTGGGACAGGGGGCATCCGGGGAGCTGTTTTTT
CDR3 protein: CASSQVGQGASGELFF

V gene: TRBV5-8
D gene: -
clone size: -
J gene: TRBJ2-1
CDR3 DNA: TGTGCCAGCAGCTTGGGACCAGACAATGAGCAGTTCTTC
CDR3 protein: CASSLGPDNEQFF

V gene: TRBV4-1
D gene: -
clone size: once
J gene: TRBJ1-6
CDR3 DNA: TGCGCCAGCAGCCAAGAGCCAGGGGCCCCCTCACCCCTCCACTTT
CDR3 protein: CASSQEPGAPSPLHF

V gene: TRBV10-3
D gene: -
clone size: -
J gene: TRBJ1-2
CDR3 DNA: TGTGCCATCAGTGAGTCGATTGGGGCACAAGTGATCTATGGCTACACCTTC
CDR3 protein: CAISESIGAQVIYGYTF

V gene: TRBV12-3/TRBV12-4
D gene: -
clone size: -
J gene: TRBJ1-5
CDR3 DNA: TGTGCCAGCAGTTTAGGGGATAGGGCCCAGCATTTT
CDR3 protein: CASSLGDRAQHF

V gene: TRBV2
D gene: -
clone size: few
J gene: TRBJ1-1
CDR3 DNA: TGTGCCAGCAGTGAAGCGCAGGCAGGGGTGAAGACTGAAGCTTTCTTT
CDR3 protein: CASSEAQAGVKTEAFF

V gene: TRBV19
D gene: TRBD1
clone size: -
J gene: TRBJ1-1
CDR3 DNA: TGTGCCAGTAGTACAGGGGGTGACACTGAAGCTTTCTTT
CDR3 protein: CASSTGGDTEAFF

V gene: TRBV6-5
D gene: -
clone size: -
J gene: TRBJ2-1
CDR3 DNA: TGTGCCAGCAGTTACTCGAGTGGGCTACTGGGCGATGAGCAGTTCTTC
CDR3 protein: CASSYSSGLLGDEQFF

V gene: TRBV28
D gene: -
clone size: -
J gene: TRBJ1-2
CDR3 DNA: TGTGCCAGCAGTTTGAGTGGGTTCATCTATGGCTACACCTTC
CDR3 protein: CASSLSGFIYGYTF

V gene: TRBV28
D gene: TRBD2
clone size: -
J gene: TRBJ2-1
CDR3 DNA: TGTGCCAGCAGGGAACTAGCGGGGGATAGGAATGAGCAGTTCTTC
CDR3 protein: CASRELAGDRNEQFF

V gene: TRBV6-5
D gene: -
clone size: -
J gene: TRBJ2-7
CDR3 DNA: TGTGCCAGCAGTTACTCCGGTCAAGGGGGCTACGAGCAGTACTTC
CDR3 protein: CASSYSGQGGYEQYF

V gene: TRBV6-5
D gene: -
clone size: -
J gene: TRBJ2-5
CDR3 DNA: TGTGCCAGCAGTCTACTAGGGGGACAAGAGACCCAGTACTTC
CDR3 protein: CASSLLGGQETQYF

V gene: TRBV11-2
D gene: -
clone size: -
J gene: TRBJ1-2
CDR3 DNA: TGTGCCAGCAGCTTAGGGCAACAAGGCTACACCTTC
CDR3 protein: CASSLGQQGYTF

V gene: TRBV6-6
D gene: -
clone size: -
J gene: TRBJ2-1
CDR3 DNA: TGTGCCAGCAGTTACTCAGGCGGCTCCTACAATGAGCAGTTCTTC
CDR3 protein: CASSYSGGSYNEQFF

V gene: TRBV7-2
D gene: -
clone size: once
J gene: TRBJ2-3
CDR3 DNA: TGTGCCAGCAGCTTATTAGATAGAGATACGCAGTATTTT
CDR3 protein: CASSLLDRDTQYF

V gene: TRBV5-1
D gene: -
clone size: few
J gene: TRBJ1-3
CDR3 DNA: TGCGCCAGCAGCTTGGGAGGGACTGGAAACACCATATATTTT
CDR3 protein: CASSLGGTGNTIYF

V gene: TRBV2
D gene: -
clone size: few
J gene: TRBJ1-6
CDR3 DNA: TGTGCCAGCAAACTTATCCAGGGGACCTTCGAGGTTCATTATAATTCACCCCTCCACTTT
CDR3 protein: CASKLIQGTFEVHYNSPLHF

V gene: TRBV13
D gene: -
clone size: once
J gene: TRBJ1-1
CDR3 DNA: TGTGCCAGCAGCTTAGGAGGGGTCGCTGAAGCTTTCTTT
CDR3 protein: CASSLGGVAEAFF

V gene: TRBV5-1
D gene: -
clone size: few
J gene: TRBJ2-2
CDR3 DNA: TGCGCCAGCAGCTTGGTGCAGGGATATGGCGGGGAGCTGTTTTTT
CDR3 protein: CASSLVQGYGGELFF

V gene: TRBV19
D gene: TRBD1
clone size: -
J gene: TRBJ1-4
CDR3 DNA: TGTGCCGCCGGGACAGGGTATGAAAAACTGTTTTTT
CDR3 protein: CAAGTGYEKLFF

V gene: TRBV11-2
D gene: -
clone size: -
J gene: TRBJ1-6
CDR3 DNA: TGTGCCAGCAGCTTAGTTCCAGGTTCACCCCTCCACTTT
CDR3 protein: CASSLVPGSPLHF

V gene: TRBV6-7
D gene: -
clone size: -
J gene: TRBJ1-4
CDR3 DNA: TGTGCCAGCAGTCGGGATTATAATGAAAAACTGTTTTTT
CDR3 protein: CASSRDYNEKLFF

V gene: TRBV27
D gene: -
clone size: -
J gene: TRBJ1-1
CDR3 DNA: TGTGCCAGCAGTTGGAAACCCAGGGCCACTGAAGCTTTCTTT
CDR3 protein: CASSWKPRATEAFF

V gene: TRBV12-3/TRBV12-4
D gene: -
clone size: -
J gene: TRBJ1-1
CDR3 DNA: TGTGCCAGCAGTTCGACACAACCCACTGAAGCTTTCTTT
CDR3 protein: CASSSTQPTEAFF

V gene: TRBV5-1
D gene: -
clone size: -
J gene: TRBJ1-2
CDR3 DNA: TGCGCCAGCAGCTTGGGACAGAACTATGGCTACACCTTC
CDR3 protein: CASSLGQNYGYTF

V gene: TRBV10-3
D gene: TRBD1
clone size: -
J gene: TRBJ1-4
CDR3 DNA: TGTGCCATCAGTGATAAGGGGGCTGGTAATGAAAAACTGTTTTTT
CDR3 protein: CAISDKGAGNEKLFF

V gene: TRBV6-4
D gene: TRBD1
clone size: few
J gene: TRBJ2-1
CDR3 DNA: TGTGCCAGCAGTGAGGGAGAGGGGACAGGGAAGTTCTTC
CDR3 protein: CASSEGEGTGKFF

V gene: TRBV27
D gene: TRBD1
clone size: -
J gene: TRBJ1-1
CDR3 DNA: TGTGCCAGCAGTTTATCTCCAGGGGGAATCGGACGGGAAGCTTTCTTT
CDR3 protein: CASSLSPGGIGREAFF

V gene: TRBV19
D gene: -
clone size: few
J gene: TRBJ2-7
CDR3 DNA: TGTGCCAGTAGTCTCGGAGGCCCCTACGAGCAGTACTTC
CDR3 protein: CASSLGGPYEQYF